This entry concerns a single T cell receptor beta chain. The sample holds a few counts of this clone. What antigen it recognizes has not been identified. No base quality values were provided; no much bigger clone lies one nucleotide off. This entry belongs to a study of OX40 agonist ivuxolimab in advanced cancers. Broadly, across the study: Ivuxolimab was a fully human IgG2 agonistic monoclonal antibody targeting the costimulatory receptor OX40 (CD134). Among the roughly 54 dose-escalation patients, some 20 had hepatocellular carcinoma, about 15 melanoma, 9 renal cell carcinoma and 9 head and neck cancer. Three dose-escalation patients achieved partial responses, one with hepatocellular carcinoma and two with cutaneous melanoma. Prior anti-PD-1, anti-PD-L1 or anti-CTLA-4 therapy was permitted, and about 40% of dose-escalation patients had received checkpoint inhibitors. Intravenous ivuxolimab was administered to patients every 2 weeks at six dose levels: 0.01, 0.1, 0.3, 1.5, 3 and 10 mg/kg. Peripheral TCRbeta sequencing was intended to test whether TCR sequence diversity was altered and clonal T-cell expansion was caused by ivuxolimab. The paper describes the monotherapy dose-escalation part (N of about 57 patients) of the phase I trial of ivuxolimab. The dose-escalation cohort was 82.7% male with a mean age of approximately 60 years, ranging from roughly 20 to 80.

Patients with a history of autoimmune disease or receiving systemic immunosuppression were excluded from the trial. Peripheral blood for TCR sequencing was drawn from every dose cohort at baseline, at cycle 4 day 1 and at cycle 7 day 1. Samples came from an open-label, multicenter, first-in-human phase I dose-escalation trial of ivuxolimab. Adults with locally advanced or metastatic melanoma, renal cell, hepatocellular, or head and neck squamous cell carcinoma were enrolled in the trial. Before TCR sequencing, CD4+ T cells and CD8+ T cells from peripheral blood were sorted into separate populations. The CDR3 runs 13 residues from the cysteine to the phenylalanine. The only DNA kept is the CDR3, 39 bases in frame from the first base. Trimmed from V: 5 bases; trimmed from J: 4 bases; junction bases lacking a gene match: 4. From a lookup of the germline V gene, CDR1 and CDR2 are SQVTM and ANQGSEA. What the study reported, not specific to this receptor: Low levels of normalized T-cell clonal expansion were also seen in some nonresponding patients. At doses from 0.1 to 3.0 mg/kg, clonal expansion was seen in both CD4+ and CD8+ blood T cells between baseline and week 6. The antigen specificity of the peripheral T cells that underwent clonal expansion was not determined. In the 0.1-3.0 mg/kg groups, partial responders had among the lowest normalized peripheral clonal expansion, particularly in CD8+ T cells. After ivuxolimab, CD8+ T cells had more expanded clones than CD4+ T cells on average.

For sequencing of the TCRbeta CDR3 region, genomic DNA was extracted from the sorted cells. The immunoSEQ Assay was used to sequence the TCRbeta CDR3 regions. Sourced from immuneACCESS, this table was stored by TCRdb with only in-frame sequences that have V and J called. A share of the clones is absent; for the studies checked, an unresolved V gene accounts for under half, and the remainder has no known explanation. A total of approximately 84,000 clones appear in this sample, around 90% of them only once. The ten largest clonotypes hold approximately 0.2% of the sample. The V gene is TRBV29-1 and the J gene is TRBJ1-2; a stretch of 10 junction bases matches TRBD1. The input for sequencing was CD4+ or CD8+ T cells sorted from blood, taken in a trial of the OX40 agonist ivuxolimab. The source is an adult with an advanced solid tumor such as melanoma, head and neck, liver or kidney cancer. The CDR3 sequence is CSVRQGARYGYTF. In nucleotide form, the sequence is TGCAGCGTTAGACAGGGGGCTCGCTATGGCTACACCTTC.